Reported below is one T cell receptor beta chain. Its specificity is not known. UMI-tagged 5'RACE template switching yielded the TCR beta cDNA. TCRdb reprocessed the 5' RACE reads, keeping one entry per CDR3 protein, no DNA. Its listing shows around 550,000 distinct CDR3 sequences. The data derive from a study of T cells expressing NK-cell markers. Study background: There were seven HCMV-seropositive donors and one seronegative donor among the eight sequenced.

Study conclusions and caveats: In a handful of donors, these clonotypes also led the CD3+CD56-NKG2C+ fraction.

The receptor was derived from a man aged 18 to 30 in good health. What was sequenced was blood T cells: a sorted CD56 or NKG2C T cell subset, CD4+ or CD8+ T cells, or bulk PBMC T cells (not recorded which).

CDR3 sequence: CASSSAAGKNTGELFF. This sequence joins TRBV12-3 or TRBV12-4 and TRBJ2-2; TCRdb picks TRBD2, but there is no DNA to check that call. CDR3 length equals 16 residues.